The 16 T cell receptor beta chains below were found in one sample sequenced in a study of cytomegalovirus exposure and HLA in healthy donors. PCR primers comprised 60 Vbeta and 13 Jbeta primers. Sequenced by immunoSEQ multiplex PCR; TCRdb stores in-frame clones only, minus some. This sample contains tens of thousands of clones. The sample was PBMCs. The receptors were gathered from a man younger than 35 in good health and CMV-seropositive.

The chain couples TRBV6-5 to TRBJ2-7; 7 nucleotides align to TRBD2. Germline CDR1 and CDR2: MNHEY and SVGAGI. The CDR3 totals 15 residues. V was clipped by 5 bases and J by 2 bases; unmatched bases: 9. The DNA for the CDR3 is TGTGCCAGCAGTCAGAACAGCGGGGCGACCTACGAGCAGTACTTC. Encoded protein: CASSQNSGATYEQYF.

The chain combines TRBV25-1 with TRBJ1-2, with D possibly matching TRBD1 (5 bases). The CDR3 sequence is 13 residues long. Germline lookup yields CDR1 MGHDK and CDR2 SYGVNS. V lost 7 bases and J 0 bases, leaving 9 bases between the germline ends. The CDR3 loop reads CASKGITNYGYTF. CDR3 DNA: TGTGCCAGCAAGGGGATCACTAACTATGGCTACACCTTC.

The rearrangement uses TRBV6-1 and TRBJ2-2, with TRBD1 matching over 7 bases. V dropped 4 bases and J dropped 0; count of bases not matched to a gene: 2. Germline V gene sequence: CDR1 MNHNS, CDR2 SASEGT. The CDR3 extends over 15 amino acids. CDR3 amino acids: CASSAGTANTGELFF. The CDR3 coding sequence is TGTGCCAGCAGTGCCGGGACAGCGAACACCGGGGAGCTGTTTTTT.

Notes on this clone: In this CDR3 the conserved last residue, phenylalanine or tryptophan, is missing, so a read error is likely. No DNA is shown, since the ends of the CDR3 on it are uncertain; the CDR3 is the one TCRdb lists. This chain uses TRBV14 with TRBJ1-1; the D call in the table, TRBD1, was not verified against the DNA. The CDR3 extends over 13 residues, inclusive of both ends. CDR1 is SGHDN and CDR2 is FVKESK in the germline V gene. The CDR3: CASSPAGTGGALS.

The chain carries TRBV10-2 and TRBJ1-1; TRBD1 matches at 8 bases. The CDR3 extends over 18 amino acids. The germline V gene encodes CDR1 WSHSY and CDR2 SAAADI. Losses at the gene ends were 3 bases for V and 0 bases for J; bases not matched to a gene: 12. Here the CDR3 DNA reads TGCGCCAGCAGTGACCCCTTCGGACAGGGTGAGATGAACACTGAAGCTTTCTTT. Protein product: CASSDPFGQGEMNTEAFF.

Notes on this clone: An end of the junction differs from the germline gene, which may be a read error. This chain uses TRBV7-7 with TRBJ2-5; TRBD1 matches at 7 bases. Germline CDR1 and CDR2: SSHAT and FNYEAQ (reference sequence). The CDR3 runs 18 residues. CDR3 residues: CASSLALNSGTAQETQYF. In nucleotides, the CDR3 is TGTGCTAGCAGCTTAGCCCTAAATTCCGGGACAGCCCAAGAGACCCAGTACTTC.

The rearrangement joins TRBV30 to TRBJ2-5; 9 bases are shared with TRBD2. The CDR3 has 14 residues. Losses at the gene ends were 1 base for V and 7 bases for J; bases not matched to a gene: 7. Germline lookup yields CDR1 GTSNPN and CDR2 SVGIG (reference sequence). CDR3 sequence (DNA): TGTGCCTGGAGTGGCGGGGGGGACTGGGGGACCCAGTACTTC. It translates to CAWSGGGDWGTQYF.

This sequence joins TRBV7-9 and TRBJ2-7, with 9 bases matching TRBD1. Germline V CDR1 and CDR2: SEHNR, FQNEAQ (reference sequence). This CDR3 region has 14 residues. The junction had 5 bases not matched to a gene; V was cut back by 4 bases and J by 4 bases. CDR3 loop: CASSSTGGDYEQYF. The DNA for the CDR3 is TGTGCCAGCAGCTCCACAGGGGGCGATTACGAGCAGTACTTC. The full variable domain, in which reference TRBV7-9 and TRBJ2-7 provide the parts outside the CDR3, is DTGVSQNPRHKITKRGQNVTFRCDPISEHNRLYWYRQTLGQGPEFLTYFQNEAQLEKSRLLSDRFSAERPKGSFSTLEIQRTEQGDSAMYLCASSSTGGDYEQYFGPGTRLTVT.

This CDR3 is CAWSPRGKEGYTF. CDR3 in DNA: TGTGCCTGGAGCCCCCGGGGAAAGGAAGGCTACACCTTC. The chain recombines TRBV30 with TRBJ1-2, with no clear D. From germline, CDR1 is GTSNPN and CDR2 SVGIG (reference sequence). CDR3 length: 13 amino acids. V lost 3 bases, J lost 8 bases, and 16 bases lay in between. The variable domain in full, with the rest retrieved from reference TRBV30 and TRBJ1-2, is SQTIHQWPATLVQPVGSPLSLECTVEGTSNPNLYWYRQAAGRGLQLLFYSVGIGQISSEVPQNLSASRPQDRQFILSSKKLLLSDSGFYLCAWSPRGKEGYTFGSGTRLTVV.

The rearrangement uses TRBV10-2 and TRBJ2-5; the match to TRBD1 covers 8 bases. From germline, CDR1 is WSHSY and CDR2 SAAADI. The CDR3 loop spans 14 amino acids. With V trimmed by 5 bases and J by 4 bases, 6 bases remained unmatched. CDR3 sequence (DNA): TGCGCCAGCAGTAACGCAGGGGGCGGAGAGACCCAGTACTTC. Translation: CASSNAGGGETQYF.

The rearrangement links TRBV11-2 to TRBJ1-4; TRBD1 agrees at 7 bases. The CDR3 sequence is 15 residues long. Germline V gene data show CDR1 as SGHAT and CDR2 as FQNNGV. V shed 5 bases, J shed 1 base, and the junction held 4 bases outside the gene matches. The CDR3 spells CASSPGTVTNEKLFF. In DNA, the CDR3 is TGTGCCAGCAGCCCGGGGACAGTAACTAATGAAAAACTGTTTTTT. Full variable domain (outside the CDR3, taken from reference TRBV11-2 and TRBJ1-4): EAGVAQSPRYKIIEKRQSVAFWCNPISGHATLYWYQQILGQGPKLLIQFQNNGVVDDSQLPKDRFSAERLKGVDSTLKIQPAKLEDSAVYLCASSPGTVTNEKLFFGSGTQLSVL.

Here the CDR3 DNA reads TGTGCCAGCAGCAAGGGACAGGGGGAAGGGGAAAAACTGTTTTTT. As protein: CASSKGQGEGEKLFF. The J gene is TRBJ1-4, the V gene TRBV13, with 11 bases aligning to TRBD1. V was pared by 5 bases and J by 8 bases, with 7 bases of the junction left unmatched. Germline loops: CDR1 PRHDT, CDR2 FYEKMQ (reference sequence). This CDR3 region has 15 residues.

The chain combines TRBV7-2 with TRBJ2-3; D not certain. CDR3 length: 16 amino acids. The V end lost 2 bases, the J end lost 0 bases, and 12 bases lay between the germline ends. Per germline, CDR1 SGHTA and CDR2 FQGNSA. CDR3 sequence reads: CASSLQVSSSTDTQYF. The CDR3 DNA sequence: TGTGCCAGCAGCTTACAGGTTTCCTCTAGCACAGATACGCAGTATTTT. Drawing the rest from reference TRBV7-2 and TRBJ2-3, the complete variable domain is GAGVSQSPSNKVTEKGKDVELRCDPISGHTALYWYRQSLGQGLEFLIYFQGNSAPDKSGLPSDRFSAERTGGSVSTLTIQRTQQEDSAVYLCASSLQVSSSTDTQYFGPGTRLTVL.

The chain employs TRBV29-1 and TRBJ1-1; 7 nucleotides line up with TRBD1. Losses at the gene ends were 7 bases for V and 1 base for J; bases not matched to a gene: 6. The CDR3 consists of 13 residues. Per germline, CDR1 SQVTM and CDR2 ANQGSEA. CDR3 in DNA: TGCAGCGGGTCACAGGGGACGAACACTGAAGCTTTCTTT. Translated: CSGSQGTNTEAFF. The whole variable domain, remainder taken from reference TRBV29-1 and TRBJ1-1, is SAVISQKPSRDICQRGTSLTIQCQVDSQVTMMFWYRQQPGQSLTLIATANQGSEATYESGFVIDKFPISRPNLTFSTLTVSNMSPEDSSIYLCSGSQGTNTEAFFGQGTRLTVV.

The chain joins TRBV28 to TRBJ1-5; D is undetermined. The CDR3 runs 14 residues. V dropped 3 bases and J dropped 0 bases, with 6 bases sitting between them. CDR1 is MDHEN, CDR2 SYDVKM, per germline. The CDR3 coding sequence is TGTGCCAGCAGTTTCCCTTTTAGCAATCAGCCCCAGCATTTT. It translates to CASSFPFSNQPQHF.

The chain employs TRBV19 and TRBJ2-5; the match to TRBD1 covers 7 bases. Germline V gene sequence: CDR1 LNHDA, CDR2 SQIVND (reference sequence). Trimming removed 6 bases from V and 5 bases from J; junction bases left unmatched: 6. The CDR3 is 13 residues long. DNA for the CDR3: TGTGCCAGTAGCGTTGACAGGGTGGAGACCCAGTACTTC. Translated, it gives CASSVDRVETQYF.